This T cell receptor beta chain was identified during a study of patients and donors after allogeneic stem cell transplantation (dated by TCRdb to the early 2020s). The sample holds many counts of this clonotype. Its antigen target is currently unknown. Base qualities are not recorded, but no much larger clone differs from it by a single base. To prepare the library, RT-PCR was applied. Sequencer: NextSeq 550. TCRdb redid the processing of the public reads, applying fastp at Q25 and MiXCR, and retained in-frame beta chains. Each record represents a unique CDR3 protein, reported with the most common genes and DNA among its rows. The sample yields tens of thousands of distinct CDR3 sequences; around 5% were counted once. The ten largest clonotypes hold 2.6% of the sample. Sequencing was carried out using blood, either unsorted or a sorted T cell fraction (not recorded which). The clonotype originates from a human donor who was either an allogeneic HSCT recipient or a stem cell or donor lymphocyte infusion donor (not recorded which). It is not recorded whose cells these are; they may come from a transplant donor.

The CDR3 reads as follows: CASGGETQYF. The DNA sequence reads TGTGCCTCAGGGGGGGAGACCCAGTACTTC. The chain is made from TRBV28 and TRBJ2-5; perhaps TRBD1 is the D gene, with 7 bases matching. CDR1 and CDR2 were assigned from the germline V gene as MDHEN and SYDVKM. V loses 11 bases of germline sequence and J loses 5 bases, and the interval between the two ends is 9 bases. Including cysteine and phenylalanine, the CDR3 has 10 amino acids. Just CDR3 DNA is preserved here, 30 bases in frame from base 1.